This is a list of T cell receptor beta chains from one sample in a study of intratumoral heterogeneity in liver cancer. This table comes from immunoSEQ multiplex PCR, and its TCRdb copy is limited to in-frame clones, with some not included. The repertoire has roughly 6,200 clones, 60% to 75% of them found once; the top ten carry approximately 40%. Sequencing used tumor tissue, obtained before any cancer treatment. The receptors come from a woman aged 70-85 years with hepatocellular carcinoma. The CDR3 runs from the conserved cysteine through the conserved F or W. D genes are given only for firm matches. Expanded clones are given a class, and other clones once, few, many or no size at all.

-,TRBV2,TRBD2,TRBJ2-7,CASSPRVGGSTYEQYF,TGTGCCAGCAGTCCTCGGGTGGGAGGGAGTACCTACGAGCAGTACTTC
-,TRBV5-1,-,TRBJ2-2,CASSTDSGGTGELFF,TGCGCCAGCAGCACTGACAGTGGCGGGACCGGGGAGCTGTTTTTT
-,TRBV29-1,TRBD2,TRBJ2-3,CSVGTSWGGTDTQYF,TGCAGCGTCGGGACTAGTTGGGGGGGCACAGATACGCAGTATTTT
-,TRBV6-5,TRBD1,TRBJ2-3,CASSPGQGDSDTQYF,TGTGCCAGCAGTCCCGGACAGGGTGACTCAGATACGCAGTATTTT
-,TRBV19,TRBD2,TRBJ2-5,CASRKLAGDQETQYF,TGTGCCAGTAGAAAACTAGCGGGAGACCAAGAGACCCAGTACTTC
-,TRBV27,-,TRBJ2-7,CASSETGVSYEQYF,TGTGCCAGCAGTGAAACAGGAGTCTCCTACGAGCAGTACTTC
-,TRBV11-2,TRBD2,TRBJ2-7,CASSLTAPGTTLSYEQYF,TGTGCCAGCAGCTTGACAGCACCCGGGACTACCTTATCCTACGAGCAGTACTTC
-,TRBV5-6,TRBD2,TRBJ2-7,CASSFGTSGYEQYF,TGTGCCAGCAGCTTCGGGACTAGCGGATACGAGCAGTACTTC
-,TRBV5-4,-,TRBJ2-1,CASSFGVEQFF,TGTGCCAGCAGCTTCGGAGTAGAGCAGTTCTTC
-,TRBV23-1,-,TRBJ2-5,CASSPRGCETQYF,TGCGCCAGCAGTCCGAGGGGGTGCGAGACCCAGTACTTC
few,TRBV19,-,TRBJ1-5,CASSIQGGNQPQHF,TGTGCCAGTAGTATCCAGGGAGGCAATCAGCCCCAGCATTTT
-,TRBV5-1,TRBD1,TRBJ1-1,CASTGTGVSLGTEAFF,TGCGCCAGCACCGGGACAGGGGTGTCTCTAGGCACTGAAGCTTTCTTT
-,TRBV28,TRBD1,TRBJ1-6,CASLRDRDSPLHF,TGTGCCAGCCTCCGGGACAGAGATTCACCCCTCCACTTT
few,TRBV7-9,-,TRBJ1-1,CASSLADAEAFF,TGTGCCAGCAGCTTAGCGGATGCAGAAGCTTTCTTT
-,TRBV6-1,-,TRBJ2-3,CASREGPLRVDTQYF,TGTGCCAGCAGAGAAGGACCTCTCCGGGTGGATACGCAGTATTTT
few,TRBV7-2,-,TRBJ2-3,CASSGDASGTDTQYF,TGTGCCAGCAGCGGGGATGCTAGCGGCACAGATACGCAGTATTTT
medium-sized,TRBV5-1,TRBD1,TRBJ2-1,CAHTTGQGWYEQFF,TGCGCCCATACCACGGGACAGGGATGGTATGAGCAGTTCTTC
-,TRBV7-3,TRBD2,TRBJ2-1,CASSLSPAGGRHEQFF,TGTGCCAGCAGCTTAAGCCCAGCGGGAGGGCGGCATGAGCAGTTCTTC
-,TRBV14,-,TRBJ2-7,CASSHRPEVYEQYF,TGTGCCAGCAGCCACCGACCGGAGGTTTACGAGCAGTACTTC
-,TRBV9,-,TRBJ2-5,CASSVVQAPRETQYF,TGTGCCAGCAGCGTAGTCCAGGCCCCCCGTGAGACCCAGTACTTC
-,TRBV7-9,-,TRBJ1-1,CASSLAAGEAFF,TGTGCCAGCAGCTTAGCGGCAGGGGAAGCTTTCTTT
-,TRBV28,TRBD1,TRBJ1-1,CASRQPGQGTEAFF,TGTGCCAGCAGACAACCGGGACAGGGCACTGAAGCTTTCTTT
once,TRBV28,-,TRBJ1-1,CASSLGVAAFF,TGTGCCAGCAGCCTAGGGGTAGCGGCTTTCTTT
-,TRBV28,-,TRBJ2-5,CASHRALETQYF,TGTGCCAGCCACAGGGCTTTGGAGACCCAGTACTTC
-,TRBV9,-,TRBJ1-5,CASSVVAQGQPQHF,TGTGCCAGCAGCGTAGTCGCTCAGGGCCAGCCCCAGCATTTT
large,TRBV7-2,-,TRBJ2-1,CASSSSSHFFYNEQFF,TGTGCCAGCAGCTCCTCTAGCCACTTTTTTTACAATGAGCAGTTCTTC
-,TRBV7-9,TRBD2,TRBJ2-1,CASSLMGTSGHNEQFF,TGTGCCAGCAGCTTAATGGGGACTAGCGGCCACAATGAGCAGTTCTTC
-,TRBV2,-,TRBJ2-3,CASRPNRAHTDTQYF,TGTGCCAGCAGACCGAACAGGGCACACACAGATACGCAGTATTTT
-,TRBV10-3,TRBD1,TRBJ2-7,CAISVRDRATYEQYF,TGTGCCATCAGTGTCCGGGACAGGGCTACCTACGAGCAGTACTTC
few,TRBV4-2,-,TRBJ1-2,CARSLGERSDGYTF,TGTGCCAGATCCCTGGGGGAGCGTTCTGATGGCTACACCTTC
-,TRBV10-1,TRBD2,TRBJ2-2,CASSASGLATGELFF,TGCGCCAGCAGTGCTAGCGGACTAGCGACCGGGGAGCTGTTTTTT
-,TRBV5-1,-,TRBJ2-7,CASSPSPLALYEQYF,TGCGCCAGCAGCCCCTCCCCCCTGGCACTTTACGAGCAGTACTTC
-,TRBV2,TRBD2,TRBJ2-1,CASSALAGWYNEQFF,TGTGCCAGCAGTGCTTTAGCGGGGTGGTACAATGAGCAGTTCTTC
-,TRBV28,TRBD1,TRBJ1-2,CAIRGTYGYTF,TGTGCCATCAGGGGGACCTATGGCTACACCTTC
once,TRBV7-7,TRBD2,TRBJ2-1,CASSAAGGGNNEQFF,TGTGCTAGCAGCGCCGCGGGGGGCGGGAACAATGAGCAGTTCTTC
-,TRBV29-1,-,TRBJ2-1,CSVWITAVTYNEQFF,TGCAGCGTTTGGATTACAGCGGTCACTTACAATGAGCAGTTCTTC
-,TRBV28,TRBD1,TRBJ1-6,CASSLEDRVFSSNSPLHF,TGTGCCAGCAGTTTGGAGGACAGGGTATTTTCATCTAATTCACCCCTCCACTTT
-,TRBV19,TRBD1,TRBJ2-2,CASAGTGGTGELFF,TGTGCCAGTGCCGGGACAGGGGGAACCGGGGAGCTGTTTTTT
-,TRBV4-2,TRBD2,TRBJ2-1,CASSQTSASYNEQFF,TGTGCCAGCAGCCAAACTAGCGCCTCCTACAATGAGCAGTTCTTC
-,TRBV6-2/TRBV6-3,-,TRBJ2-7,CASSSGLGGPYEQYF,TGTGCCAGCAGTTCGGGACTTGGAGGGCCCTACGAGCAGTACTTC
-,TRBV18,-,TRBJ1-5,CASSPRGVGVDQPQHF,TGTGCCAGCTCACCACGAGGGGTCGGGGTTGATCAGCCCCAGCATTTT
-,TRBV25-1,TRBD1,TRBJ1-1,CASSAPTGASTEAFF,TGTGCCAGCAGTGCTCCCACAGGGGCGAGCACTGAAGCTTTCTTT
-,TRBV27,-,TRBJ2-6,CASRPEWPGANVLTF,TGTGCCAGCAGGCCCGAGTGGCCTGGGGCCAACGTCCTGACTTTC
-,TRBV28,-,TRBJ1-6,CASCRSSYNSPLHF,TGTGCCAGCTGCAGGAGCTCCTATAATTCACCCCTCCACTTT
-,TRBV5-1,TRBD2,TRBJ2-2,CASSLSASGSTGELFF,TGCGCCAGCAGCTTGTCCGCTAGCGGGAGTACCGGGGAGCTGTTTTTT
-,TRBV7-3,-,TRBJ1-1,CASSLSPAMNTEAFF,TGTGCCAGCAGCTTAAGTCCAGCTATGAACACTGAAGCTTTCTTT
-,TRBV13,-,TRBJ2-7,CASSRYGGALEQYF,TGTGCCAGCAGTCGCTATGGGGGGGCCCTCGAGCAGTACTTC
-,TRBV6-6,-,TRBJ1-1,CASSYYEGAEAFF,TGTGCCAGCAGTTACTATGAGGGAGCTGAAGCTTTCTTT
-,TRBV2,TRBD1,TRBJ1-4,CATPGQGAEKLFF,TGTGCCACCCCGGGACAGGGGGCCGAAAAACTGTTTTTT
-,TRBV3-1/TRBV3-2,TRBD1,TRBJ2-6,CASNARDRGPGANVLTF,TGTGCCAGCAACGCCCGGGACAGGGGACCTGGGGCCAACGTCCTGACTTTC
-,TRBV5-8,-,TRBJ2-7,CASSLGPASYEQYF,TGTGCCAGCAGCTTGGGACCCGCGTCCTACGAGCAGTACTTC
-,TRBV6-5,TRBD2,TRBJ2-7,CASSTGGSGSYEQYF,TGTGCCAGCAGTACCGGGGGTAGCGGGTCCTACGAGCAGTACTTC
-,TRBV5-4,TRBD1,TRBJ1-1,CASRPGGQVNTEAFF,TGTGCCAGCAGGCCCGGGGGACAGGTAAACACTGAAGCTTTCTTT
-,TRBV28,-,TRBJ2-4,CASSSPSLVGNIQYF,TGTGCCAGCAGTTCCCCGAGTCTAGTAGGAAACATTCAGTACTTC
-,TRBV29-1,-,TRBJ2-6,CSVDGSGANVLTF,TGCAGCGTTGATGGCTCTGGGGCCAACGTCCTGACTTTC
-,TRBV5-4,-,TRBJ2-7,CASSLDSPYEQYF,TGTGCCAGCAGCTTGGACAGTCCCTACGAGCAGTACTTC
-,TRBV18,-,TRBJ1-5,CASSRGPTPNQPQHF,TGTGCCAGCTCACGGGGACCGACGCCAAATCAGCCCCAGCATTTT
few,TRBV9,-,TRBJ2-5,CASNQSPDEETQYF,TGTGCCAGCAACCAAAGCCCAGATGAAGAGACCCAGTACTTC